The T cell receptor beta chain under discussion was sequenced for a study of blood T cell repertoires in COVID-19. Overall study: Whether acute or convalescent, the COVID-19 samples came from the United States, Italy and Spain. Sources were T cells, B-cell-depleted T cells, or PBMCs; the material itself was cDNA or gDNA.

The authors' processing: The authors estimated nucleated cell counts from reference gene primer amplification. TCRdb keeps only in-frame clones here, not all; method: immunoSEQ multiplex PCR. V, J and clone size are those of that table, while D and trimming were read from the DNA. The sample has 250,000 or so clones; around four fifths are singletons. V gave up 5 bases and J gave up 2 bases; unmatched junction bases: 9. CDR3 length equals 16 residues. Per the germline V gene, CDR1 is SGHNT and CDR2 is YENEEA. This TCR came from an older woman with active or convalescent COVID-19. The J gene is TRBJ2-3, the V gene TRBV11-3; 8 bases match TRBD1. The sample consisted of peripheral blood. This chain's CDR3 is CASSPAGQGDTDTQYF. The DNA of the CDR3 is TGTGCCAGCAGCCCCGCCGGACAGGGAGACACAGATACGCAGTATTTT.